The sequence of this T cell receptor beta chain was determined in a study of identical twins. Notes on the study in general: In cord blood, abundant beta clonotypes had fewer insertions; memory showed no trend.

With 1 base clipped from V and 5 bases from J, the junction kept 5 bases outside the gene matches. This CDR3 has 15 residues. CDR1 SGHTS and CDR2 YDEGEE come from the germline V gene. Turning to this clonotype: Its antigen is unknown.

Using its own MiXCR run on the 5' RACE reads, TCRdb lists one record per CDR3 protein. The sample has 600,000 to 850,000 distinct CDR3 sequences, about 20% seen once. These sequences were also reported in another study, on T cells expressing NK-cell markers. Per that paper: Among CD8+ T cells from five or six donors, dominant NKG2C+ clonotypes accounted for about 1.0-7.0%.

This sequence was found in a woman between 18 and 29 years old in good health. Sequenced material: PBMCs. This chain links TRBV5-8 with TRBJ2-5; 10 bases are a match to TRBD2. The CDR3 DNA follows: TGTGCCAGCAGCTTGTCAGCGGGAGGGCCTGAGACCCAGTACTTC. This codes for CASSLSAGGPETQYF.